The 14 T cell receptor beta chains presented below share a single source sample, sequenced in a study of post-analysis software for immune sequencing data. Study outcomes and limitations: Roughly 5 TRBV segments, TRBV5-6, TRBV5-1 and TRBV20-1 among them, were found more frequent in patients than controls.

No antigen is known for these receptors. Prepared libraries of TCR beta cDNA carried unique molecular identifiers. MiXCR, applied by TCRdb to the PCR reads, yields one record per CDR3 protein. The sample has roughly 800,000 distinct CDR3 sequences; around 53% are singletons. The specimen sequenced was blood. Receptor source: a girl under 18 with multiple sclerosis.

The sample holds a few counts of this clonotype. The DNA for the CDR3 is TGTGCCAGCCTGTACGGGGGCACAGATACGCAGTATTTT. Translated, it gives CASLYGGTDTQYF. V gene TRBV6-6 combines with J gene TRBJ2-3; the D gene is possibly TRBD2 (5 bases). Trimming shortened V by 8 bases and J by 1 base, and 10 bases separated the two germline ends. The V gene's germline CDR1 is MNHNY and CDR2 SVGAGI (reference sequence). This CDR3 contains 13 residues.

The rearrangement uses TRBV29-1 and TRBJ2-7; 10 bases agree with TRBD1. CDR3 length: 18 amino acids. The germline gives CDR1 SQVTM, CDR2 ANQGSEA. J gave up 3 bases and V 4 bases, and 18 bases lay outside the gene matches. This chain's CDR3 is CSVANRDRGRGSIYEQYF. The CDR3 DNA reads TGCAGCGTTGCAAACCGGGACAGGGGTAGGGGGAGCATCTACGAGCAGTACTTC.

This chain links TRBV20-1 with TRBJ2-7, with TRBD2 matching 9 bases. Germline CDR1 is DFQATT and CDR2 is SNEGSKA (reference sequence). J lost 2 bases, V lost 0 bases, and 5 bases had no gene match. The CDR3 runs 15 residues. The CDR3 DNA reads TGCAGTGCTAGAGATGGTACTAGCGGGCCCTACGAGCAGTACTTC. As protein: CSARDGTSGPYEQYF.

This clonotype was observed a handful of times. The rearrangement uses TRBV7-9 and TRBJ1-1; 7 bases map to TRBD1. The CDR3 totals 14 residues. The germline V gene encodes CDR1 SEHNR and CDR2 FQNEAQ (reference sequence). Losses at the gene ends were 5 bases for V and 1 base for J; bases not matched to a gene: 4. The DNA for the CDR3 is TGTGCCAGCAGCGCGGGACAGCAGAACACTGAAGCTTTCTTT. This gives the protein CASSAGQQNTEAFF. Using reference TRBV7-9 and TRBJ1-1 for the parts outside the CDR3, the full variable domain is DTGVSQNPRHKITKRGQNVTFRCDPISEHNRLYWYRQTLGQGPEFLTYFQNEAQLEKSRLLSDRFSAERPKGSFSTLEIQRTEQGDSAMYLCASSAGQQNTEAFFGQGTRLTVV.

This clonotype turned up a few times. The chain recombines TRBV5-1 with TRBJ2-1; D ambiguous. This CDR3 is built from 15 residues. Between the trimmed V and J ends, which lost 5 bases and 0 bases, there was a span of 12 bases. CDR1 is SGHRS and CDR2 is YFSETQ in the germline V gene. The CDR3 here is CASSSSLSSYNEQFF. Written as DNA, the CDR3 is TGCGCCAGCAGTAGCTCCCTGAGCTCCTACAATGAGCAGTTCTTC.

J is TRBJ2-4 and V is TRBV28; TRBD2 matches 9 bases. The end of the DNA fits TRBJ2-7 better, so the J call may be wrong. The CDR3 loop spans 18 amino acids. Germline loops: CDR1 MDHEN, CDR2 SYDVKM. Here the CDR3 DNA reads TGTGCCAGCAGTCCCTATCTAGGGACTAGCAACCTTCTAGACGAGCAGTACTTC. This gives the protein CASSPYLGTSNLLDEQYF.

This clonotype occurred many times. The chain employs TRBV4-1 and TRBJ2-7; 10 nucleotides align to TRBD2. The CDR3 length is 15 residues. Germline CDR1 is MGHRA and CDR2 is YSYEKL. J gave up 1 base and V 4 bases, and 4 bases lay outside the gene matches. The DNA for the CDR3 is TGCGCCAGCAGCCTGCTAGCGGGAGTATCCTACGAGCAGTACTTC. Translation: CASSLLAGVSYEQYF.

This clonotype was detected only a few times. The chain links TRBV25-1 to TRBJ2-1, with D maybe TRBD2 (5 bases). Between the trimmed V and J ends, which lost 0 bases and 5 bases, there was a span of 14 bases. CDR3 length: 16 residues. Germline CDR1 and CDR2: MGHDK and SYGVNS. The chain's CDR3 is CASSEYNSRAHNEQFF. The CDR3 DNA reads as TGTGCCAGCAGTGAATATAATTCGCGGGCCCACAATGAGCAGTTCTTC.

The chain links TRBV20-1 to TRBJ2-1, with TRBD2 identical over 8 bases. From germline, CDR1 is DFQATT and CDR2 SNEGSKA (reference sequence). The V segment lost 4 bases and the J segment 5 bases; nucleotides outside the gene matches: 7. The CDR3 covers 14 residues. In DNA, the CDR3 is TGCAGTGCTATAGTGGGCGGGGGGAACAATGAGCAGTTCTTC. It specifies CSAIVGGGNNEQFF.

This clonotype appeared a few times. This chain joins TRBV12-3 or TRBV12-4 and TRBJ2-7, with D perhaps matching TRBD2 (6 bases). The CDR3 runs to 15 residues. V lost 5 bases and J 3 bases, leaving 17 bases between the germline ends. CDR3 DNA sequence: TGTGCCAGCAGTCCCGTGGGGACGGGAGACTACGAGCAGTACTTC. As protein: CASSPVGTGDYEQYF.

Only a few counts were recorded for this clonotype. The V and J genes are TRBV6-1 and TRBJ2-1; TRBD2 aligns across 8 bases. This CDR3 has 16 residues. The germline V gene has CDR1 MNHNS and CDR2 SASEGT. The junction had 7 bases not matched to a gene; V was cut back by 1 base and J by 5 bases. For the CDR3, the DNA is TGTGCCAGCAGTGAAGGACTAGCGCCGCCGAACAATGAGCAGTTCTTC. Protein: CASSEGLAPPNNEQFF.

The V gene is TRBV12-3 or TRBV12-4, the J gene TRBJ2-1; unclear D gene. V dropped 3 bases and J dropped 0 bases, with 6 bases sitting between them. The CDR3 has 14 residues. Here the CDR3 DNA reads TGTGCCAGCAGTTTTCTCGTCTCCTACAATGAGCAGTTCTTC. Its translation is CASSFLVSYNEQFF.

J is TRBJ1-1 and V is TRBV5-1; 7 bases fit TRBD1. After removal of 0 bases from V and 6 bases from J, the junction contained 5 bases not matched to a gene. The V gene's germline CDR1 is SGHRS and CDR2 YFSETQ. The CDR3 covers 14 residues. The CDR3 loop is CASSLGQGNAEAFF. The CDR3 coding sequence is TGCGCCAGCAGCTTGGGACAGGGTAATGCTGAAGCTTTCTTT.

About this clonotype: At one end the junction does not follow the germline gene, possibly because of a read error. The chain recombines TRBV5-1 with TRBJ2-1, with 13 bases identical to TRBD2. The CDR3 is 15 amino acids. Germline values: CDR1 SGHRS, CDR2 YFSETQ. In DNA, the CDR3 is TGCGCCAACAGCTCAGGACTAGCGGGAGTCAGCGAGCAGTTCTTC. It specifies CANSSGLAGVSEQFF.